The 27 T cell receptor beta chains below come from one sample, sequenced in a study of Ad26.COV2.S vaccination and SARS-CoV-2 variants (dated by TCRdb to the early 2020s). Receptor amplification or capture employed the immunoSEQ multiplex PCR assay. Not all clones reach the TCRdb copy of this immuneACCESS table, which keeps in-frame sequences only. Checked studies attribute under half of the gap to unresolved V genes and leave the rest unexplained. The table for this sample lists some 190,000 clones; roughly 85% of them were counted only once. The ten largest clones take up about 5.5% of the sample. This specimen's time point label, interpreted: individuals recovered from natural SARS-CoV-2 infection. Sequences were derived from peripheral blood, sampled after recovery from COVID-19. The receptors were sampled from a human donor who had recovered from COVID-19.

The chain links TRBV5-1 to TRBJ2-2; TRBD1 aligns across 8 bases. The CDR3 loop spans 15 amino acids. CDR1 and CDR2 from the germline V gene are SGHRS and YFSETQ. The J segment lost 7 bases and the V segment lost 0 bases, leaving 5 bases of the junction unmatched. The CDR3 is CASSLAPTGGGELFF. The DNA of the CDR3 is TGCGCCAGCAGCTTGGCCCCCACAGGGGGCGGGGAGCTGTTTTTT.

This rearrangement joins TRBV5-4 to TRBJ2-2, with no clear D. In germline, CDR1 is SGHNT, CDR2 YYREEE (reference sequence). CDR3 length: 15 amino acids. The germline V and J ends were trimmed by 1 base and 0 bases, with 7 bases remaining between them. The DNA for the CDR3 is TGTGCCAGCAGCTTGAAAGGTTCGAACACCGGGGAGCTGTTTTTT. Amino acid sequence: CASSLKGSNTGELFF.

For this clone: At one end, the junction sequence differs from germline, possibly due to a read error. The rearrangement links TRBV6-5 to TRBJ2-3, with 9 bases identical to TRBD2. Germline assignment: CDR1 MNHEY and CDR2 SVGAGI. This CDR3 comprises 16 residues. The CDR3 region has the DNA TGTGCCAGCAGATACTCACTAGCGGGCGGCACAGATACGCAGTATTTT. It codes for CASRYSLAGGTDTQYF.

The chain has TRBV9 and TRBJ2-1; D possibly corresponds to TRBD2 (5 bases). Germline V CDR1 and CDR2: SGDLS, YYNGEE. The CDR3 covers 14 residues. V was trimmed by 4 bases and J by 7 bases, leaving 15 bases between them. CDR3 in DNA: TGTGCCAGCAGCCCAGAAGTAGCGTTAAATGAGCAGTTCTTC. It is translated as CASSPEVALNEQFF.

V usage is TRBV6-4 and J usage is TRBJ1-2; unclear D gene. Germline CDR1 and CDR2: MRHNA and SNTAGT. Trimming left V 5 bases short and J 10 bases short, with 17 bases between. This CDR3 comprises 13 residues. CDR3 protein: CASSFPPPCVYTF. CDR3 DNA sequence: TGTGCCAGCAGTTTCCCTCCCCCGTGCGTCTACACCTTC.

This clone has just one count. The gene calls are TRBV3-1 (or the pseudogene TRBV3-2) and TRBJ1-2; D uncertain. The CDR3 has 15 residues. Per germline, CDR1 LGHDT and CDR2 YNNKEL (reference sequence). V lost 4 bases and J lost 0, with 12 bases in between. The CDR3: CASSPPSRANYGYTF. For the CDR3, the DNA is TGTGCCAGCAGCCCACCCTCAAGAGCTAACTATGGCTACACCTTC.

CDR3 in amino acids: CASSRGQGYGYTF. In DNA, the CDR3 is TGTGCCAGCAGCCGGGGACAGGGCTATGGCTACACCTTC. The chain carries TRBV14 and TRBJ1-2; 9 positions agree with TRBD1. After removal of 4 bases from V and 4 bases from J, the junction contained 1 base not matched to a gene. CDR3 size: 13 residues. Germline CDR1 SGHDN, CDR2 FVKESK. Filled out from reference TRBV14 and TRBJ1-2, the complete variable domain reads EAGVTQFPSHSVIEKGQTVTLRCDPISGHDNLYWYRRVMGKEIKFLLHFVKESKQDESGMPNNRFLAERTGGTYSTLKVQPAELEDSGVYFCASSRGQGYGYTFGSGTRLTVV.

This sequence joins TRBV19 and TRBJ2-7, with TRBD2 matching 9 bases. CDR1 is LNHDA, CDR2 SQIVND, per germline (reference sequence). This CDR3 has 13 residues. V dropped 8 bases and J dropped 2; count of bases not matched to a gene: 4. CDR3 region: CASSAGGAYEQYF. The CDR3, as DNA: TGTGCCAGTTCAGCGGGGGGCGCCTACGAGCAGTACTTC.

V usage is TRBV7-2 and J usage is TRBJ2-3; 11 bases agree with TRBD2. The CDR3 loop spans 17 amino acids. From germline, CDR1 is SGHTA and CDR2 FQGNSA. With V trimmed by 4 bases and J by 5 bases, 11 bases remained unmatched. CDR3 coding DNA: TGTGCCAGCAGCTCCGGGGGCACTAGCGGGGGAAGAGATACGCAGTATTTT. Translation gives CASSSGGTSGGRDTQYF.

This chain uses TRBV2 with TRBJ2-5; TRBD1 matches 9 bases. The V gene's germline CDR1 is SNHLY and CDR2 FYNNEI. V shed 5 bases and J 5 bases; nucleotides not matched to a gene: 9. The CDR3 spans 15 residues. The DNA for the CDR3 is TGTGCCAGCAGTTTCTCCGGGACAGGGAGGGAGACCCAGTACTTC. Amino acid sequence: CASSFSGTGRETQYF.

V gene TRBV19 combines with J gene TRBJ1-5; D gene ambiguous. The CDR3 extends over 12 amino acids. V lost 5 bases, J lost 7 bases, and 9 bases lay in between. Germline assignment: CDR1 LNHDA and CDR2 SQIVND (reference sequence). CDR3 loop: CASSSGGQPQHF. The CDR3 region has the DNA TGTGCCAGTAGTTCGGGCGGCCAGCCCCAGCATTTT.

This chain links TRBV9 with TRBJ2-5, with D perhaps TRBD2 (5 bases). Trimming stripped 0 bases from V and 7 bases from J, with 10 bases between. CDR3 length equals 13 residues. CDR1 is SGDLS and CDR2 is YYNGEE in the germline V gene. CDR3: CASSVGAEGTQYF. As DNA, the CDR3 is TGTGCCAGCAGCGTAGGGGCCGAGGGGACCCAGTACTTC.

This chain joins TRBV10-3 and TRBJ1-2, with a tentative D call TRBD1 (5 bases). Germline V gives CDR1 ENHRY, CDR2 SYGVKD. V gave up 0 bases and J gave up 8 bases, with 16 bases separating them. CDR3 size: 15 residues. As DNA, the CDR3 is TGTGCCATCAGTGAGTCGGCAGGGAGGGCATACGGCTACACCTTC. It yields the protein CAISESAGRAYGYTF.

As DNA, the CDR3 is TGTGCCACCAGCAGAGGACTGAAAAGCACCGGGGAGCTGTTTTTT. Translation: CATSRGLKSTGELFF. The chain employs TRBV15 and TRBJ2-2; D gene ambiguous. Trimming shortened V by 1 base and J by 4 bases, and 10 bases separated the two germline ends. The CDR3 loop spans 15 amino acids. Germline V lookup: CDR1 LNHNV, CDR2 YYDKDF (reference sequence).

This clone showed up just once. As DNA, the CDR3 is TGTGCCAGCAGCTTTAGACAGGGGTACCAAGAGACCCAGTACTTC. Amino acid sequence: CASSFRQGYQETQYF. The V and J genes are TRBV7-9 and TRBJ2-5; 8 bases are shared with TRBD1. Germline lookup yields CDR1 SEHNR and CDR2 FQNEAQ (reference sequence). With V trimmed by 3 bases and J by 0 bases, 3 bases remained unmatched. The CDR3 sequence is 15 residues long.

The chain joins TRBV3-1 (or the pseudogene TRBV3-2) to TRBJ2-3, with TRBD2 matching 12 bases. The CDR3 extends over 16 amino acids. V was clipped by 4 bases and J by 4 bases; unmatched bases: 6. From germline, CDR1 is LGHDT and CDR2 YNNKEL (reference sequence). As DNA, the CDR3 is TGTGCCAGCAGCCCCTCTAGCGGGGGGGGGCCAGATACGCAGTATTTT. The encoded protein is CASSPSSGGGPDTQYF.

This clone was detected a few times. The chain carries TRBV4-1 and TRBJ1-1; no reliable D call. CDR3 length equals 15 residues. The V gene's germline CDR1 is MGHRA and CDR2 YSYEKL. Trimming left V 1 base short and J 4 bases short, with 13 bases between. CDR3 amino acids: CASSQGPRASTEAFF. The CDR3 nucleotides read TGCGCCAGCAGCCAAGGTCCCCGGGCGAGCACTGAAGCTTTCTTT.

The chain has TRBV7-9 and TRBJ2-3; no firm D call. Germline assignment: CDR1 SEHNR and CDR2 FQNEAQ (reference sequence). The V gene lost 5 bases and the J gene lost 1 base, with 19 bases spanning the gap. The CDR3 has 17 amino acids. This CDR3 is CASSTGQAGQRTDTQYF. CDR3 coding DNA: TGTGCCAGCAGCACGGGCCAGGCCGGGCAGCGCACAGATACGCAGTATTTT.

This chain joins TRBV6-5 and TRBJ1-2; 9 nucleotides align to TRBD1. This CDR3 has 15 residues. The V and J ends lost 6 bases and 1 base, in that order; junction bases with no gene match: 6. The germline V gene encodes CDR1 MNHEY and CDR2 SVGAGI. This CDR3 reads CASRPSTGGNYGYTF. The CDR3 DNA sequence: TGTGCCAGCAGGCCCTCGACAGGGGGTAACTATGGCTACACCTTC.

The chain combines TRBV5-1 with TRBJ2-3, with 8 bases that match TRBD1. The CDR3 contains 15 residues. CDR1 is SGHRS and CDR2 is YFSETQ in the germline V gene. With V trimmed by 5 bases and J by 4 bases, 9 bases remained unmatched. As DNA, the CDR3 is TGCGCCAGCAGTTTAACAGGGGGTCGGGCAGATACGCAGTATTTT. It translates to CASSLTGGRADTQYF.

The chain combines TRBV5-1 with TRBJ2-2; D may be TRBD1 (5 bases). Looked up from germline, CDR1 is SGHRS and CDR2 is YFSETQ. V was clipped by 0 bases and J by 4 bases, with 10 bases between them. The CDR3 sequence is 15 residues long. The CDR3 is CASSLETVSTGELFF. In DNA form, the CDR3 reads TGCGCCAGCAGCTTGGAGACAGTCAGCACCGGGGAGCTGTTTTTT.

The V gene is TRBV3-1 (or the pseudogene TRBV3-2), the J gene TRBJ2-2, with TRBD2 matching 8 bases. The CDR3 is 16 amino acids. The V segment lost 3 bases and the J segment 8 bases; nucleotides outside the gene matches: 11. Germline CDR1 reads LGHDT; CDR2 reads YNNKEL (reference sequence). The CDR3 DNA reads TGTGCCAGCAGCCATCGGCTAGCGGGCACGATGGGGGAGCTGTTTTTT. This sequence encodes CASSHRLAGTMGELFF.

In its sample, this clone was seen a few times. The V and J genes are TRBV12-3 or TRBV12-4 and TRBJ1-5; D unresolved. CDR3 length: 13 amino acids. V lost 6 bases, J lost 5 bases, and 11 bases lay in between. The CDR3 region has the DNA TGTGCCAGCAGCCGTAACCGGGATCAGCCCCAGCATTTT. It translates to CASSRNRDQPQHF.

The chain is built from TRBV10-3 and TRBJ1-2, with D hard to call. The CDR3 totals 13 residues. V was trimmed by 0 bases and J by 2 bases, leaving 4 bases between them. Germline CDR1 ENHRY, CDR2 SYGVKD. In DNA form, the CDR3 reads TGTGCCATCAGTGAGTCGGTGAACTATGGCTACACCTTC. Amino acids: CAISESVNYGYTF.

V is TRBV7-6 and J is TRBJ2-7, with a tentative D call TRBD1 (5 bases). The CDR3 totals 13 residues. The V and J ends lost 5 bases and 2 bases respectively, with 10 bases between them. Germline assignment: CDR1 SGHVS and CDR2 FNYEAQ. The CDR3: CASSAKGPYEQYF. CDR3 DNA sequence: TGTGCCAGCAGCGCTAAGGGGCCCTACGAGCAGTACTTC.

The rearrangement uses TRBV10-2 and TRBJ1-2; TRBD1 matches at 10 bases. CDR3 size: 13 residues. Unmatched junction bases numbered 4, after V lost 8 bases and J lost 4 bases. CDR1 is WSHSY, CDR2 SAAADI, per germline. The CDR3 protein is CASARQGAYGYTF. DNA of the CDR3: TGCGCCAGCGCTCGACAGGGGGCCTATGGCTACACCTTC.

The chain links TRBV28 to TRBJ1-5; 11 nucleotides align to TRBD1. J was trimmed by 8 bases and V by 6 bases; bases with no gene match: 15. This CDR3 has 17 residues. Germline V CDR1 and CDR2: MDHEN, SYDVKM. The CDR3 DNA reads TGTGCCAGCAGATTGGACCATGGGACAGGGGGAGGGAAGCCCCAGCATTTT. Its translation is CASRLDHGTGGGKPQHF.